A selection of T cell receptor beta chains follows, all from one sample in a study of blood T cell repertoires in COVID-19. Method: immunoSEQ multiplex PCR; TCRdb's copy keeps in-frame clones and lacks some. Seen here are about 350,000 clones, around nine tenths observed once, and the top ten hold 0.85% to 1.3%. Sequenced sample: PBMCs or T cells enriched from blood (not recorded which). These receptors came from a woman in her twenties or thirties who had been exposed to COVID-19. Both conserved end residues are part of each CDR3. D genes are given only for firm matches.

TRBV28	TRBD2	TRBJ2-7	CASSLAGDPTLQYF
TRBV5-1	TRBD1	TRBJ2-3	CASSFGQGAGTDTQYF
TRBV18	NA	TRBJ2-2	CASSPQLEDTGELFF
TRBV2	TRBD1	TRBJ2-5	CASRSLDRGWRETQYF
TRBV24-1	NA	TRBJ2-5	CATSDSRGVRSETQYF
TRBV7-3	NA	TRBJ1-2	CASSAAPGGADYGYTF
TRBV19	TRBD1	TRBJ1-5	CASSILTGGRNQPQHF
TRBV7-9	NA	TRBJ2-3	CASSLGRQETSTDTQYF
TRBV5-1	NA	TRBJ1-4	CASSLLQNNEKLFF
TRBV10-3	TRBD1	TRBJ2-5	CAISGVQRGQGQETQYF
TRBV28	NA	TRBJ2-7	CASSLYIDEQYF
TRBV6-1	NA	TRBJ2-1	CASSEGLGYNEQFF
TRBV28	TRBD2	TRBJ2-5	CASSSPGLAGGQETQYF
TRBV9	TRBD1	TRBJ1-2	CASSRDRGIVNYGYTF
TRBV5-1	NA	TRBJ1-4	CASSWGGSVSTNEKLFF
TRBV30	NA	TRBJ1-4	CAWRRARGRNEKLFF
TRBV27	NA	TRBJ1-2	CASSSTGKGGGYTF
TRBV19	TRBD1	TRBJ1-5	CASSISTLTGTGKAQPQHF
TRBV6-2/TRBV6-3	TRBD1	TRBJ2-1	CASSYGDRGHNEQFF
TRBV18	TRBD1	TRBJ2-7	CASSLGQGGPTYF
TRBV13	TRBD2	TRBJ2-7	CASSSGLAGGPGEQYF
TRBV3-1/TRBV3-2	NA	TRBJ2-7	CASSQEGGRVYEQYF
TRBV3-1/TRBV3-2	TRBD2	TRBJ2-1	CASSQPDGDYYNEQFF
TRBV7-9	TRBD2	TRBJ2-3	CASSLLAGVSDTQYF